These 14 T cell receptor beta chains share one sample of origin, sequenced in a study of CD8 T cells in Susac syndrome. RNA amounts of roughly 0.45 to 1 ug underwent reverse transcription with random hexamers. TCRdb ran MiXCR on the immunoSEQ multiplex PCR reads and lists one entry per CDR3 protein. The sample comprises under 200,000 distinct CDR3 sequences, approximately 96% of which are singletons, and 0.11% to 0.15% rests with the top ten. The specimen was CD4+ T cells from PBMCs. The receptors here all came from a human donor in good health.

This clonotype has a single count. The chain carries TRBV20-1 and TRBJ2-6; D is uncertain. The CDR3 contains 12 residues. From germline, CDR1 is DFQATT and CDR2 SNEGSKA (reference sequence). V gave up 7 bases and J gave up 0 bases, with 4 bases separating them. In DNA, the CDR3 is TGCAGTGTGCCCTCTGGGGCCAACGTCCTGACTTTC. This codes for CSVPSGANVLTF.

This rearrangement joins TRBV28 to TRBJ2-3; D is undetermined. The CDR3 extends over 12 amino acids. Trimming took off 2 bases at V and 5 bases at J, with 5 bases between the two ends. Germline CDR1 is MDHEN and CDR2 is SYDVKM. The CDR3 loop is CASSLQLDTQYF. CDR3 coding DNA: TGTGCCAGCAGTTTACAACTAGATACGCAGTATTTT.

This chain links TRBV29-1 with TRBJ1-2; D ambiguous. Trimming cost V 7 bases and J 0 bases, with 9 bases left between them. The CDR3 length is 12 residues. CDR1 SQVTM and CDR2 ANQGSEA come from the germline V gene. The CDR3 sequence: CSGRLANYGYTF. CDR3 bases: TGCAGCGGGCGCTTAGCTAACTATGGCTACACCTTC.

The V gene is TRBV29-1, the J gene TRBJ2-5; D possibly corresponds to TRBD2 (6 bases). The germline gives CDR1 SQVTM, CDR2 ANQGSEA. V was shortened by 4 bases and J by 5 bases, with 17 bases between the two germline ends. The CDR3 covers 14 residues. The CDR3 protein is CSVGGETSRETQYF. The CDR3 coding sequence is TGCAGCGTTGGGGGGGAGACTTCGAGGGAGACCCAGTACTTC.

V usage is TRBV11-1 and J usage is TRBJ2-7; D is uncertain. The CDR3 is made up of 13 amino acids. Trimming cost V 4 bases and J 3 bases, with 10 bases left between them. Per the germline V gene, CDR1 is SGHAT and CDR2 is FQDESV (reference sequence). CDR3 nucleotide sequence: TGTGCCAGCAGCTCGGACCTAAACTACGAGCAGTACTTC. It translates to CASSSDLNYEQYF.

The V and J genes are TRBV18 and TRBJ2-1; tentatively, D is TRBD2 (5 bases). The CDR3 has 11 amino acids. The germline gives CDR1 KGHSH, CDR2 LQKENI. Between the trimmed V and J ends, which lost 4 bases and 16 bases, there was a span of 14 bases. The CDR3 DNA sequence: TGTGCCAGCTCACGGCGGGTCGGTAGATTCTTC. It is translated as CASSRRVGRFF.

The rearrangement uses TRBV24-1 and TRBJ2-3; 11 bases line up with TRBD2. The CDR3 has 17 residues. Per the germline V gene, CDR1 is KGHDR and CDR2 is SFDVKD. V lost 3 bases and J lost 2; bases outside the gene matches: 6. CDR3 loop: CATSDPGTSGNTDTQYF. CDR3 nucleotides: TGTGCCACCAGTGATCCCGGGACTAGCGGAAACACAGATACGCAGTATTTT.

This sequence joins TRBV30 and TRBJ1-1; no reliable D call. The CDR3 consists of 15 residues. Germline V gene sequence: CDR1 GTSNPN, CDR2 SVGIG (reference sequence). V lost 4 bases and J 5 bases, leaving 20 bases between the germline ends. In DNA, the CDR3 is TGTGCCTGGATTCGCGGCACCGCTAAGGTAACTGAAGCTTTCTTT. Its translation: CAWIRGTAKVTEAFF.

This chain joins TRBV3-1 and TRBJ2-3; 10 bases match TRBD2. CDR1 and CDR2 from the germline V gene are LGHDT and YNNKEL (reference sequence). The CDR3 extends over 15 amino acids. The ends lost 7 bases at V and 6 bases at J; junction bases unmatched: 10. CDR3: CASTQSGLAADTQYF. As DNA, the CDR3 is TGTGCCAGCACCCAGAGCGGACTAGCGGCGGATACGCAGTATTTT.

The DNA for the CDR3 is TGCAGCGTTGAAGGAACAGGATGGGGCACAGATACGCAGTATTTT. It specifies CSVEGTGWGTDTQYF. J is TRBJ2-3 and V is TRBV29-1, with a possible D match to TRBD1 (5 bases). This CDR3 contains 15 residues. Between the trimmed V and J ends, which lost 1 base and 1 base, there was a span of 12 bases. Germline CDR1 SQVTM, CDR2 ANQGSEA.

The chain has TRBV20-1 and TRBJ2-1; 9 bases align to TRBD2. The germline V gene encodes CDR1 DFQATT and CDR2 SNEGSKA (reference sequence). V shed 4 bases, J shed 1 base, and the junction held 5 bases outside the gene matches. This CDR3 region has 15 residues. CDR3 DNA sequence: TGCAGTGCTACAAGCGGGGGGTTGTCCTACAATGAGCAGTTCTTC. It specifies CSATSGGLSYNEQFF.

CDR3 amino acids: CAWSSGASGREQFF. The CDR3 nucleotides are TGTGCCTGGAGTTCCGGGGCTTCAGGACGTGAGCAGTTCTTC. The chain combines TRBV30 with TRBJ2-1; the D gene could be TRBD1 or TRBD2 (5 bases each). The CDR3 length is 14 residues. The V gene's germline CDR1 is GTSNPN and CDR2 SVGIG (reference sequence). With 2 bases removed from V and 9 bases from J, the gap between germline ends came to 17 bases.

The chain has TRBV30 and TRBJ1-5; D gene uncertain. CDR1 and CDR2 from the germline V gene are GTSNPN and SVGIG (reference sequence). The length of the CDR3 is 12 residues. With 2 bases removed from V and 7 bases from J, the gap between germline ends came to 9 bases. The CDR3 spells CAWSTALQPQHF. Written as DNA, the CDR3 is TGTGCCTGGAGTACCGCGTTGCAGCCCCAGCATTTT.

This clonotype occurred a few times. The CDR3 sequence is CASSLAGQGPETQYF. DNA of the CDR3: TGTGCCAGCAGCTTAGCCGGACAGGGCCCAGAGACCCAGTACTTC. V usage is TRBV7-2 and J usage is TRBJ2-5, with TRBD1 matching 8 bases. The CDR3 has 15 amino acids. J gave up 4 bases and V 0 bases, and 4 bases lay outside the gene matches. Germline CDR1 reads SGHTA; CDR2 reads FQGNSA.